Sequencing of this TCR beta chain was carried out in a study of vaccination effects on CD4 cells after COVID-19. The CDR3 totals 17 residues. The junction had 4 bases not matched to a gene; V was cut back by 3 bases and J by 1 base. In germline, CDR1 is KGHSH, CDR2 LQKENI. Note on this clone: As yet, its antigen is unknown.

The table came from immunoSEQ multiplex PCR; TCRdb's copy has only in-frame clones and leaves some out. Here the sample spans about 73,000 clones, 78% being singletons. Findings of the study overall: Relatively few convalescent patients took part in the study, which had no early post-infection timepoints. Marked clonal contraction was seen in infection- and vaccine-induced clones late after vaccination.

Within the ViraFEST assay, antigen-specific CD4+ T cells underwent expansion with viral peptide pools prior to sequencing. Subsequent to roughly 10 days of culture, CD4+ T cells were isolated. Each vaccine recipient was nucleocapsid antibody negative and had no prior SARS-CoV-2 infection. A density of fewer than 2.5 million PBMC per well was used; these cells were cultured with 9.5 to 10 IU/ml IL-2 and about 9.5 ug/ml peptides. Half the medium was swapped for IL-2 medium on days 3 and 7. The TCR originated in a human donor who received a COVID-19 vaccine. V is TRBV18 and J is TRBJ2-6, with TRBD1 matching over 9 bases. Here the sequenced sample was CD4+ T cells from PBMCs cultured with SARS-CoV-2 spike peptides, taken before COVID-19 vaccination. The CDR3 DNA reads TGTGCCAGCTCACCGGGACAGGGAAGGTCTGGGGCCAACGTCCTGACTTTC. Amino acid sequence: CASSPGQGRSGANVLTF.